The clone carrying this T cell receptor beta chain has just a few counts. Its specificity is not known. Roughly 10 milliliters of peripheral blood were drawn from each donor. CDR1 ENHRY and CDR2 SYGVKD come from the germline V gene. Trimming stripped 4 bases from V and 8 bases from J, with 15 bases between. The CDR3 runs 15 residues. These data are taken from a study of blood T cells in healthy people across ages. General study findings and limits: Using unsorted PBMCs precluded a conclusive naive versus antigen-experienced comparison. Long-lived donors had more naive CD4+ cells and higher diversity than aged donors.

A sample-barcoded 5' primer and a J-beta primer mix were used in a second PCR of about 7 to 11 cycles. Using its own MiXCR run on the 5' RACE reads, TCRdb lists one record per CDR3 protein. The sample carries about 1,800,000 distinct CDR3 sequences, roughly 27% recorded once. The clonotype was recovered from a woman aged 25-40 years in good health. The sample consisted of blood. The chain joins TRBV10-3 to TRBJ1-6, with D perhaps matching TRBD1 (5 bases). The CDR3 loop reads CAISGGREVDSPLHF. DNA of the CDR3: TGTGCCATCAGTGGCGGCAGGGAGGTCGATTCACCCCTCCACTTT.